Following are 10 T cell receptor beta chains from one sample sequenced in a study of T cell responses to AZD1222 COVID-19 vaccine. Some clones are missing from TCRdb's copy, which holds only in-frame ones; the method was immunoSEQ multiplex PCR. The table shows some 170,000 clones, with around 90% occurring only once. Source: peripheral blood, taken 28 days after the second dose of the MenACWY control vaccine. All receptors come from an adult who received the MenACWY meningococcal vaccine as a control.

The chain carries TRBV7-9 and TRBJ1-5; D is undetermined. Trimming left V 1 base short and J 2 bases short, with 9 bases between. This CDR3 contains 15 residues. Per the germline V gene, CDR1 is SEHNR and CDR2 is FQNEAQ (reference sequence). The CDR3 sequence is CASSLGEAGNQPQHF. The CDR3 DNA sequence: TGTGCCAGCAGCTTAGGGGAGGCTGGCAATCAGCCCCAGCATTTT.

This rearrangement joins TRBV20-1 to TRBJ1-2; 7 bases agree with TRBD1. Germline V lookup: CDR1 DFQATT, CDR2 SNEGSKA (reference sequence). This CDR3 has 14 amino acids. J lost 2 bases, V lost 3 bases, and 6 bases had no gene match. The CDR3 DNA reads TGCAGTGCTAGTGGGGCAGGGGGAAACTATGGCTACACCTTC. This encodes CSASGAGGNYGYTF.

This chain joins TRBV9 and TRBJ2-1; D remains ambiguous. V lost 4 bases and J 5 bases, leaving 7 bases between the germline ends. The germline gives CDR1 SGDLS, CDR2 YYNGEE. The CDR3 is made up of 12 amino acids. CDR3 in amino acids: CASSPSDNEQFF. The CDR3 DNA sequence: TGTGCCAGCAGCCCCAGTGACAATGAGCAGTTCTTC. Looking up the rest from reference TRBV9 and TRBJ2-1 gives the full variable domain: DSGVTQTPKHLITATGQRVTLRCSPRSGDLSVYWYQQSLDQGLQFLIQYYNGEERAKGNILERFSAQQFPDLHSELNLSSLELGDSALYFCASSPSDNEQFFGPGTRLTVL.

The CDR3 spells CATSRVGSLNYGYTF. The CDR3 DNA reads as TGTGCCACCAGCAGAGTGGGCAGCCTAAACTATGGCTACACCTTC. V is TRBV15 and J is TRBJ1-2; no reliable D call. Trimming took 1 base from V and 2 from J, leaving 11 bases between them. CDR3 length equals 15 residues. CDR1 LNHNV and CDR2 YYDKDF come from the germline V gene (reference sequence).

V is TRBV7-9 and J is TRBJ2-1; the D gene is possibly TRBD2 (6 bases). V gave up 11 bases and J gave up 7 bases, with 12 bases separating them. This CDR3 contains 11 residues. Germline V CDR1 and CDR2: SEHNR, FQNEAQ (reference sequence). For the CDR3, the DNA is TGTGCCCACGAGGAGGGAAATGAGCAGTTCTTC. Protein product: CAHEEGNEQFF.

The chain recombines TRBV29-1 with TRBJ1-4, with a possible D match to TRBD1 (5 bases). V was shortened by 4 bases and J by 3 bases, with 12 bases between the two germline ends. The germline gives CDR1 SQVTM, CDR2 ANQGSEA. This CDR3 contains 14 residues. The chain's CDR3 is CSVGDAGANEKLFF. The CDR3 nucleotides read TGCAGCGTTGGGGACGCCGGAGCTAATGAAAAACTGTTTTTT.

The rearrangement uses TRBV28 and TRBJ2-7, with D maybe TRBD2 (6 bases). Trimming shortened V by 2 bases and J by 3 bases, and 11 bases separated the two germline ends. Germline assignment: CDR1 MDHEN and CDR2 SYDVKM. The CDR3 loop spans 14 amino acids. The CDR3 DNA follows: TGTGCCAGCAGTTTACTAGGAGGGAACTACGAGCAGTACTTC. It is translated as CASSLLGGNYEQYF.

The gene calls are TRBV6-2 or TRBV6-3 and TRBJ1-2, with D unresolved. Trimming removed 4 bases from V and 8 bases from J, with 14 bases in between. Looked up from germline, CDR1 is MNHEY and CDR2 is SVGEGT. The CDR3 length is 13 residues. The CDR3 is CASSSSLAGGYTF. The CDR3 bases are TGTGCCAGCAGTTCCTCGTTGGCAGGAGGCTACACCTTC.

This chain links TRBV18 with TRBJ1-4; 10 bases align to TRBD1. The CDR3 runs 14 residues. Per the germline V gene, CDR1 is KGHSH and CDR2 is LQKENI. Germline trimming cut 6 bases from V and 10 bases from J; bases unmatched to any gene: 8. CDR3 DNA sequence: TGTGCCAGCTCGACGGGACAGGGGAAGGGAAAACTGTTTTTT. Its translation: CASSTGQGKGKLFF.

CDR3 protein: CASSDAETQYF. DNA for the CDR3: TGTGCCAGCAGCGACGCGGAGACCCAGTACTTC. V is TRBV9 and J is TRBJ2-5; unclear D gene. Trimming cost V 3 bases and J 5 bases, with 5 bases left between them. The CDR3 contains 11 residues. Looked up from germline, CDR1 is SGDLS and CDR2 is YYNGEE.